This T cell receptor (beta chain) was sequenced for a study of T cells in Graves' hyperthyroidism and ophthalmopathy. Researchers amplified the TCR beta CDR3 regions from RNA transcripts. Carried out on the TCR CDR3, a first-round RT-PCR used the HTBI primer set. TCRdb passed the multiplex PCR reads through MiXCR, listing each CDR3 protein once. The sample yields around 480,000 distinct CDR3 sequences, under 15% seen once. Germline V lookup: CDR1 SGHTA, CDR2 FQGNSA. CDR3 length: 15 residues. Out of more than 8 ml of fresh peripheral blood came the PBMCs. This clonotype has more than one count but fewer than ten. Sequence at one end of the junction differs from germline and may be a read error.

The source material was blood. This TCR was recovered from a woman aged 18-29 years with Graves' hyperthyroidism. The chain joins TRBV7-2 to TRBJ2-1, with D tentatively TRBD1 (6 bases). DNA of the CDR3: TGTGCCAACAGCTTAGTCCAGGGGTCCTACAATGAGCAGTTCTTC. Protein product: CANSLVQGSYNEQFF.